What follows describes a single T cell receptor beta chain. This receptor's antigen is unknown. No per-base quality is available; no much larger clone lies one base away. What the treatment or condition label conveys for this sample: oral pan-JAK inhibitor, 5-10 mg twice daily. Peripheral blood and lesional scalp punch biopsies were obtained from patients with alopecia areata. PBMCs were separated by density centrifugation and stained for CD3, CD4 and CD8, after which CD4+ and CD8+ T cells were sorted on a FACSAria. Inclusive of the bounding cysteine and phenylalanine, the CDR3 is 13 residues long. Of the read, only the CDR3 DNA is kept; its 39 bases are in frame from base 1. V drops 5 bases and J drops 5 bases, leaving 14 bases in between. The germline V gene sets CDR1 to SGHRS and CDR2 to YFSETQ. This sample stems from a study of CD8+ T cells in alopecia areata (dated by TCRdb to the late 2010s). Regarding the research as a whole: The treated patients, all with moderate-to-severe alopecia areata, were enrolled in an open-label pilot trial of oral tofacitinib given at 5 to 10 mg twice daily. The RNA source kit depended on sample type: the PAXgene miRNA kit for fixed scalp, the miRNeasy kit for PBMCs, and the RNeasy kit for mouse skin. Human TCRbeta sequencing covered scalp tissue and sorted CD4+ and CD8+ peripheral blood T cells from patchy and totalis/universalis alopecia areata patients and healthy controls. Scalp clonality was compared among normal scalp (n=4), patchy alopecia areata scalp (n=8), and alopecia totalis/universalis scalp (n=8). TCRbeta CDR3 regions were amplified by immunoSEQ multiplex PCR with 35 Vbeta forward and 13 Jbeta reverse primers. Disease severity in treated patients was measured with the SALT score, which quantifies the percentage of affected scalp surface area. The study used high-throughput TCRbeta sequencing to examine T cell clonal expansion in alopecia areata, in both the C3H/HeJ mouse model and human patients. Biopsies were taken from tofacitinib-treated patients at baseline and at 4 and 24 weeks of treatment, and a later scalp biopsy was taken in several of the tofacitinib-treated patients. Tofacitinib was given for 6 to 18 months, followed by 6 months of follow-up off drug to assess delayed response and recurrence.

Receptor libraries were prepared by the immunoSEQ multiplex PCR assay. For TCR sequencing, RNA was extracted from every sample and reverse transcribed into cDNA to serve as template. First-strand cDNA was synthesized using SuperScript III with a 2:1 mix of oligo-dT and random hexamers. A synthetic immune receptor repertoire was used to measure amplification bias, and any remaining bias was corrected computationally. In the paper's pipeline: After raw reads were preprocessed to remove errors, the CDR3 was defined following IMGT conventions as running from the conserved cysteine to phenylalanine. Clonality was computed as 1 minus the Shannon entropy, with the entropy normalized by log2 of the number of productive unique TCRs. Whether scalp clones were CD4 or CD8 was inferred by matching scalp TCRbeta sequences against CD4 and CD8 repertoires sorted from blood. The table was pulled from immuneACCESS by TCRdb, which kept in-frame rearrangements only. Such tables lose some clones; where checked, under half of the loss comes from unresolved V genes, and the rest has no known cause. The V and J calls and clone size were taken over from that table, and D and trimming were inferred from the DNA. The sample table contains a few hundred thousand clones; only one count was recorded for roughly two fifths of them. The top ten hold around 0.48% of the sample.

The paper as a whole reports these results and caveats: Shared TCR sequences between patients were less evident than in mice, which may be partly attributable to HLA diversity in the patient population. The treated cohort was small, with a single nonresponder, so links between baseline CD8+ expansion and response need larger studies. Scalp TCR repertoire analysis is complicated because resident alphabeta T cells in normal human skin are also sequenced, whereas mouse skin is dominated by gammadelta T cells. Many expanded lesional clones were found to persist in scalp and blood during tofacitinib treatment, and relapse after treatment cessation may be partly explained by this persistence. Compared with normal scalp, lesional scalp, particularly in alopecia totalis/universalis, had higher clonality and more expanded CD8+ clones, which suggests antigenic drive. Tofacitinib significantly lowered scalp clonality and the number of expanded CD8+ clones among the top 100 scalp clones.

This chain is built from TRBV5-1 and TRBJ2-7, and the D gene may be TRBD2, 5 bases matching. The source of this sequence is a human donor with alopecia areata. Sequences were derived from CD4+ T cells sorted from blood, sampled around week 30, from a patient treated with tofacitinib. In nucleotides, the sequence is TGCGCCAGCAGAGGGAAAGGAGGCGACGAGCAGTACTTC. This encodes CASRGKGGDEQYF.